A selection of T cell receptor beta chains follows, all from one sample in a study of blood T cell repertoires in COVID-19. This table comes from immunoSEQ multiplex PCR, and its TCRdb copy is limited to in-frame clones, with some not included. The sample has about 61,000 clones, about 78% seen once; the top ten hold 20% to 25%. The sequenced material came from peripheral blood. Receptors originate from a man at least 80 years old with active or convalescent COVID-19. Each CDR3 is given with its conserved first and last residue. Each record gives: J gene, clone size, V gene, D gene, CDR3 DNA, CDR3 protein. The D gene is left open where the match is weak. Rows may omit the clone size; those that give it use once, few, many or a size class.

J: TRBJ1-6
size: NA
V: TRBV6-5
D: NA
DNA: TGTGCCAGCAGCAACGAGGGGGTTCGTAATTCACCCCTCCACTTT
CDR3: CASSNEGVRNSPLHF

J: TRBJ2-3
size: NA
V: TRBV27
D: TRBD2
DNA: TGTGCCAGCAGGCTGCTAGCGGGGGCCTTCGATACGCAGTATTTT
CDR3: CASRLLAGAFDTQYF

J: TRBJ1-6
size: NA
V: TRBV15
D: NA
DNA: TGTGCCACCAGCGGGGAGAATTCACCCCTCCACTTT
CDR3: CATSGENSPLHF

J: TRBJ2-1
size: few
V: TRBV11-2
D: TRBD2
DNA: TGTGCCAGCAGCTCCGGGCGGGGGGCTAGCGGGAAGTACAATGAGCAGTTCTTC
CDR3: CASSSGRGASGKYNEQFF

J: TRBJ1-1
size: NA
V: TRBV2
D: NA
DNA: TGTGCCAGCAGATGGGGGGTAAACACTGAAGCTTTCTTT
CDR3: CASRWGVNTEAFF

J: TRBJ2-2
size: NA
V: TRBV18
D: NA
DNA: TGTGCCAGCTCGCGAAACAGGGAGAACACCGGGGAGCTGTTTTTT
CDR3: CASSRNRENTGELFF

J: TRBJ2-3
size: NA
V: TRBV5-1
D: TRBD1
DNA: TGCGCCAGCAGCTTGGGGCAGGGGGCTGTGGCAGATACGCAGTATTTT
CDR3: CASSLGQGAVADTQYF

J: TRBJ2-5
size: NA
V: TRBV9
D: TRBD2
DNA: TGTGCCAGCAGCGTAGCCAGCGGGATCCAAGAGACCCAGTACTTC
CDR3: CASSVASGIQETQYF

J: TRBJ2-2
size: NA
V: TRBV7-9
D: NA
DNA: TGTGCCAGCAGCTTTGCAGAGGTCGGCGGGGAGCTGTTTTTT
CDR3: CASSFAEVGGELFF

J: TRBJ2-3
size: NA
V: TRBV4-3
D: TRBD2
DNA: TGCGCCAGCAGCCAAGGAGTCGGGATGGGGGGGACAGATACGCAGTATTTT
CDR3: CASSQGVGMGGTDTQYF

J: TRBJ2-1
size: once
V: TRBV20-1
D: TRBD2
DNA: TGCAGTGCTAGTGTCAGGGACTACCACATTGAGCAGTTCTTC
CDR3: CSASVRDYHIEQFF

J: TRBJ1-2
size: NA
V: TRBV6-2/TRBV6-3
D: NA
DNA: TGTGCCAGCAGCGAGGGAGACTATGGCTACACCTTC
CDR3: CASSEGDYGYTF

J: TRBJ2-1
size: NA
V: TRBV19
D: TRBD2
DNA: TGTGCCAGTAGTTTCGGACTAGCAAGCAATGAGCAGTTCTTC
CDR3: CASSFGLASNEQFF

J: TRBJ2-4
size: NA
V: TRBV18
D: NA
DNA: TGTGCCAGCTCACCATTAACAGGACCTCTCTCCAAAAACATTCAGTACTTC
CDR3: CASSPLTGPLSKNIQYF

J: TRBJ2-6
size: NA
V: TRBV7-3
D: NA
DNA: TGTGCCAGCAGTAAACAGGGCGCCGGGGCCAACGTCCTGACTTTC
CDR3: CASSKQGAGANVLTF

J: TRBJ1-2
size: NA
V: TRBV6-5
D: TRBD1
DNA: TGTGCCAGCCTTACGACAGGGGCTAACTATGGCTACACCTTC
CDR3: CASLTTGANYGYTF

J: TRBJ2-3
size: NA
V: TRBV5-1
D: NA
DNA: TGCGCCAGCAGCTATTTAGGGGCTTCAGATACGCAGTATTTT
CDR3: CASSYLGASDTQYF

J: TRBJ2-5
size: NA
V: TRBV19
D: NA
DNA: TGTGCCACTCGACGGGATCGCGGGGAGACCCAGTACTTC
CDR3: CATRRDRGETQYF

J: TRBJ1-2
size: NA
V: TRBV30
D: NA
DNA: TGTGCCTGGGGGACATTGAGCTACACCTTC
CDR3: CAWGTLSYTF

J: TRBJ1-1
size: NA
V: TRBV2
D: NA
DNA: TGTGCCAGCAGGCCAGCTCTGGGGCACCTTGAAGCTTTCTTT
CDR3: CASRPALGHLEAFF

J: TRBJ1-2
size: NA
V: TRBV6-2/TRBV6-3
D: TRBD1
DNA: TGTGCCAGCAGTGACGGACAGGGGGCGAGGGGCTACACCTTC
CDR3: CASSDGQGARGYTF

J: TRBJ1-2
size: NA
V: TRBV10-3
D: TRBD1
DNA: TGTGCCATCAGTGAGTCGCCAGGGGGCTATGGCTACACCTTC
CDR3: CAISESPGGYGYTF

J: TRBJ2-7
size: NA
V: TRBV24-1
D: TRBD1
DNA: TGTGCCACCAGTGATACCCGGGACAGGTTCAACGAGCAGTACTTC
CDR3: CATSDTRDRFNEQYF

J: TRBJ2-1
size: few
V: TRBV5-1
D: NA
DNA: TGCGCCAGCAGCTTGGTGAGCGTAGAAGAGCAGTTCTTC
CDR3: CASSLVSVEEQFF

J: TRBJ2-7
size: NA
V: TRBV28
D: NA
DNA: TGTGCCAGCAGCCAGACAGTCCCCTACGAGCAGTACTTC
CDR3: CASSQTVPYEQYF

J: TRBJ1-5
size: NA
V: TRBV19
D: TRBD1
DNA: TGTGCCAGTCTGAAAGAGGCAGGGGACAGCATTTATAGCAATCAGCCCCAGCATTTT
CDR3: CASLKEAGDSIYSNQPQHF

J: TRBJ2-7
size: NA
V: TRBV7-7
D: TRBD1
DNA: TGTGCCAGCAGCAGTCCCGGGACAGGGGATAGCGAGCAGTACTTC
CDR3: CASSSPGTGDSEQYF

J: TRBJ2-3
size: NA
V: TRBV5-1
D: NA
DNA: TGCGCCAGCAGCCGAACAACAGTCCTTAGCACAGATACGCAGTATTTT
CDR3: CASSRTTVLSTDTQYF

J: TRBJ2-1
size: few
V: TRBV27
D: TRBD1
DNA: TGTGCCAGCAGATCAGGGGGCAGGGAGCAGTTCTTC
CDR3: CASRSGGREQFF

J: TRBJ2-3
size: NA
V: TRBV6-5
D: TRBD2
DNA: TGTGCCAGCAGTCCACTAGCGGGAGCCACAGATACGCAGTATTTT
CDR3: CASSPLAGATDTQYF

J: TRBJ1-6
size: NA
V: TRBV5-6
D: NA
DNA: TGTGCCAGCAGTCGTGACAGTTCCTATAATTCACCCCTCCACTTT
CDR3: CASSRDSSYNSPLHF

J: TRBJ1-1
size: few
V: TRBV7-3
D: TRBD1
DNA: TGTGCCAGCAGCCGCGGGACAGAGGATGAAGCTTTCTTT
CDR3: CASSRGTEDEAFF

J: TRBJ1-1
size: few
V: TRBV5-1
D: NA
DNA: TGCGCCAGCAGCTTGGCTAGCCCCACTGAAGCTTTCTTT
CDR3: CASSLASPTEAFF

J: TRBJ2-2
size: NA
V: TRBV4-2
D: TRBD1
DNA: TGTGCCAGCAGCCAATCGGACAGGGTTGTCGCCGGGGAGCTGTTTTTT
CDR3: CASSQSDRVVAGELFF

J: TRBJ1-6
size: few
V: TRBV5-1
D: TRBD1
DNA: TGCGCCAGTGCGGAGACAGGGGATAATTCACCCCTCCACTTT
CDR3: CASAETGDNSPLHF

J: TRBJ1-1
size: NA
V: TRBV19
D: TRBD1
DNA: TGTGCCAGTAGTATATCTCCGGGACAGACAAACACTGAAGCTTTCTTT
CDR3: CASSISPGQTNTEAFF

J: TRBJ2-5
size: NA
V: TRBV21-1
D: NA
DNA: TGTGCCAGCAGCAAAGCGGGTGGAACACCCAAAGAGAGGTACCAAGAGACCCAGTACTTC
CDR3: CASSKAGGTPKERYQETQYF

J: TRBJ2-7
size: once
V: TRBV2
D: TRBD2
DNA: TGTGCCAGCATTCCTCCTAGCGGGAGGCTCTACGAGCAGTACTTC
CDR3: CASIPPSGRLYEQYF

J: TRBJ1-1
size: NA
V: TRBV3-1/TRBV3-2
D: NA
DNA: TGTGCCAGCAGCCTCGGGATGTGGACTGAAGCTTTCTTT
CDR3: CASSLGMWTEAFF

J: TRBJ2-5
size: NA
V: TRBV5-1
D: NA
DNA: TGCGCCAGCAGCTTGGCCGGGGGTAGCAAGACCCAGTACTTC
CDR3: CASSLAGGSKTQYF

J: TRBJ2-1
size: NA
V: TRBV6-4
D: TRBD1
DNA: TGTGCCAGCAGTGCGCAGGGGGCTTCCTACAATGAGCAGTTCTTC
CDR3: CASSAQGASYNEQFF

J: TRBJ1-6
size: NA
V: TRBV28
D: NA
DNA: TGTGCCAGCAGTGGTAGTGGGGGGGTGGGGTCACCCCTCCACTTT
CDR3: CASSGSGGVGSPLHF

J: TRBJ2-5
size: NA
V: TRBV2
D: TRBD2
DNA: TGTGCCAGCAGCGACTGGACTAGCGGAGGAGAGACCCAGTACTTC
CDR3: CASSDWTSGGETQYF

J: TRBJ1-1
size: NA
V: TRBV10-3
D: NA
DNA: TGTGCCATCAGTGCCGAGGGGAACACTGAAGCTTTCTTT
CDR3: CAISAEGNTEAFF

J: TRBJ2-3
size: NA
V: TRBV30
D: NA
DNA: TGTGCCTGGAGTGTTAAAGATACGCAGTATTTT
CDR3: CAWSVKDTQYF

J: TRBJ1-4
size: NA
V: TRBV6-2/TRBV6-3
D: NA
DNA: TGTGCCAGCAGTAGGATTCCGGGACAAACATATGAAAAACTGTTTTTT
CDR3: CASSRIPGQTYEKLFF

J: TRBJ1-6
size: once
V: TRBV27
D: NA
DNA: TGTGCCAGCAGTTTAACGGGGGAGAGGAATTCACCCCTCCACTTT
CDR3: CASSLTGERNSPLHF

J: TRBJ2-3
size: NA
V: TRBV11-2
D: NA
DNA: TGTGCCAGCAGCTTAGTGGGGGCCAACACAGATACGCAGTATTTT
CDR3: CASSLVGANTDTQYF

J: TRBJ1-3
size: NA
V: TRBV28
D: NA
DNA: TGTGCCAGCAGTTTGGGGGCTTTAGGGGCACCGCGGAACACCATATATTTT
CDR3: CASSLGALGAPRNTIYF

J: TRBJ2-1
size: NA
V: TRBV21-1
D: NA
DNA: TGTGCCAGCAGCAATGAGGGCGGGCCCGGGGATGAGCAGTTCTTC
CDR3: CASSNEGGPGDEQFF

J: TRBJ2-7
size: NA
V: TRBV11-2
D: NA
DNA: TGTGCCAGCAGTCGCTCGACAGGCCCCCTGCTGACCTACGAGCAGTACTTC
CDR3: CASSRSTGPLLTYEQYF